This TCR beta chain was obtained from a study of T cell responses to AZD1222 COVID-19 vaccine. Study at large: Investigators merged groups given second doses at roughly 4 or roughly 12 weeks. Whole-study findings and limits: Compared with day 0, the breadth and depth of the Spike-specific TCR repertoire rose significantly after two doses of AZD1222. The sample set comprised mostly white British donors with more females, and clonal diversity was possibly underestimated.

Using immunoSEQ multiplex PCR, the repertoire was profiled, and TCRdb retains in-frame clones only, with some absent. The sample consists of roughly 120,000 clones, roughly 88% of them appearing once. The ends were cut back, 3 bases at V and 0 bases at J, with 9 bases in the middle. The CDR3 loop spans 14 amino acids. Germline assignment: CDR1 KGHSH and CDR2 LQKENI. Notes on this clone: As yet, its antigen is unknown.

This chain uses TRBV18 with TRBJ2-7; D not certain. The TCR comes from an adult in good health. Here the sequenced sample was peripheral blood, taken on day 0 of AZD1222 vaccination. The CDR3 here is CASSPGGTSYEQYF. The DNA for the CDR3 is TGTGCCAGCTCACCGGGCGGCACCTCCTACGAGCAGTACTTC.